This T cell receptor beta chain originates from a study of cytomegalovirus exposure and HLA in healthy donors. As to this clone: Its cognate antigen is unknown.

Primers for the PCR totalled 60 Vbeta and 13 Jbeta. Per the authors' pipeline: It was a later analysis that counted roughly 80 million unique TCR beta chains, of which 9.5 million to 14 million were shared. Generated by immunoSEQ multiplex PCR, the TCRdb table keeps only in-frame clones and is missing some. V, J and clone size are taken as reported in that table, and D and trimming were inferred from the DNA itself. The table lists 99,000 or so clones, 76% of them singletons. Study results and caveats: Many donors carried some public TCRs, although rarity characterized most TCR sequences. About 87% or about 30% of the time was how often most TCR beta V segments were productive, according to an earlier analysis. Later work found that TCR association rates differed between HLA loci; DRB1 had the most and HLA-C the fewest.

The CDR3 runs 14 residues. Trimming pared 5 bases from V and 4 bases from J, leaving 14 bases between. Germline CDR1 and CDR2: SGHDN and FVKESK. Specimen: PBMCs. This TCR derives from a woman younger than 35 in good health and CMV-seropositive. The chain couples TRBV14 to TRBJ1-2; D not certain. For the CDR3, the DNA is TGTGCCAGCAGCGACGGACTCCTCCCCTATGGCTACACCTTC. Its translation is CASSDGLLPYGYTF.